One sample yielded the 8 T cell receptor beta chains listed below, sequenced in a study of Ad26.COV2.S vaccination and SARS-CoV-2 variants. Measured with immunoSEQ multiplex PCR; TCRdb has only the in-frame clones, and not every one. The sample includes about 470,000 clones, 90% seen only once; the top ten take about 4.1%. This sample's treatment: 15 to 20 received Ad26.COV2.S at low or high dose, single or two shots; about 5 received placebo; per-sample allocation not given. Sampling occurred on day 63 after the first vaccine or placebo injection. The sequences come from peripheral blood, collected in a trial of Ad26.COV2.S vaccine versus placebo. These receptors were collected from a person aged 18-65 years who received the Ad26.COV2.S COVID-19 vaccine or a placebo.

The V call is TRBV28, the J call TRBJ1-2; D gene uncertain. Germline values: CDR1 MDHEN, CDR2 SYDVKM. The CDR3 extends over 12 amino acids. Between the trimmed V and J ends, which lost 6 bases and 2 bases, there was a span of 7 bases. The CDR3 loop is CASSPRNYGYTF. The CDR3 DNA reads as TGTGCCAGCAGCCCCCGGAACTATGGCTACACCTTC.

V usage is TRBV14 and J usage is TRBJ2-1; D is unclear. The CDR3 is made up of 14 amino acids. Germline lookup yields CDR1 SGHDN and CDR2 FVKESK. Trimming removed 0 bases from V and 6 bases from J, with 9 bases in between. The CDR3 DNA is TGTGCCAGCAGCCAAGATTACGTTGGCAATGAGCAGTTCTTC. This codes for CASSQDYVGNEQFF.

This clone was counted only a few times. One end of the junction does not line up with germline, which may come from a read error. The rearrangement uses TRBV7-7 and TRBJ2-2, with D perhaps TRBD1 or TRBD2 (6 bases each). Germline values: CDR1 SSHAT, CDR2 FNYEAQ (reference sequence). The CDR3 extends over 15 amino acids. The CDR3: CASSLPGAPQGELFF. The CDR3 DNA sequence: TGTGCTAGCAGCTTGCCGGGGGCCCCTCAGGGGGAGCTGTTTTTT.

The gene calls are TRBV4-3 and TRBJ2-7; D not certain. Germline values: CDR1 LGHNA, CDR2 YSLEER. This CDR3 is 15 amino acids long. The germline V and J ends were trimmed by 0 bases and 2 bases, with 11 bases remaining between them. CDR3 region: CASSQDMGNPYEQYF. The CDR3 DNA follows: TGCGCCAGCAGCCAAGATATGGGAAATCCCTACGAGCAGTACTTC.

The rearrangement joins TRBV18 to TRBJ2-3; either TRBD1 or TRBD2 may fit D (5 bases each). The germline gives CDR1 KGHSH, CDR2 LQKENI. This CDR3 has 15 residues. V was shortened by 6 bases and J by 3 bases, with 16 bases between the two germline ends. CDR3 residues: CASSGASPETDTQYF. The CDR3 region has the DNA TGTGCCAGCTCCGGGGCCTCTCCTGAGACAGATACGCAGTATTTT. Full variable domain (remainder filled in from reference TRBV18 and TRBJ2-3): NAGVMQNPRHLVRRRGQEARLRCSPMKGHSHVYWYRQLPEEGLKFMVYLQKENIIDESGMPKERFSAEFPKEGPSILRIQQVVRGDSAAYFCASSGASPETDTQYFGPGTRLTVL.

The chain carries TRBV28 and TRBJ1-4; D gene uncertain. This CDR3 contains 13 residues. The V gene lost 8 bases and the J gene lost 7 bases, with 14 bases spanning the gap. Germline assignment: CDR1 MDHEN and CDR2 SYDVKM. The CDR3 protein is CASHYSRGEKLFF. CDR3 nucleotide sequence: TGTGCCAGCCATTATAGTCGGGGTGAAAAACTGTTTTTT.

The J gene is TRBJ1-2, the V gene TRBV5-1, with TRBD1 identical over 8 bases. This CDR3 spans 14 amino acids. V was clipped by 2 bases and J by 5 bases; unmatched bases: 5. Germline CDR1 SGHRS, CDR2 YFSETQ. The CDR3 is CASSFQTGEYGYTF. CDR3 coding DNA: TGCGCCAGCAGCTTCCAGACAGGGGAATATGGCTACACCTTC.

This clone was counted a single time. The J gene is TRBJ2-5, the V gene TRBV29-1; D might be TRBD1 or TRBD2, each matching 5 bases. This CDR3 is built from 15 residues. V was cut by 6 bases and J by 0 bases, with 17 bases left in between. Germline values: CDR1 SQVTM, CDR2 ANQGSEA. CDR3 region: CSVAPGRGYQETQYF. In DNA form, the CDR3 reads TGCAGCGTGGCTCCGGGACGCGGGTACCAAGAGACCCAGTACTTC.